This T cell receptor beta chain derives from a study of shared clonotypes between healthy human individuals. Clones were read by immunoSEQ multiplex PCR, and TCRdb kept only the in-frame ones, dropping some. The data contain just over 2,000,000 clones, approximately 95% of them singletons. V was cut by 7 bases and J by 2 bases, with 17 bases left in between. Germline V gene sequence: CDR1 LNHDA, CDR2 SQIVND (reference sequence). The CDR3 runs 15 residues. The chain links TRBV19 to TRBJ1-2, with D unclear. Sequencing input: naive CD4+ T cells sorted from blood. Subset indicated: CD45RA+ positively selected. This clonotype was obtained from a man aged 18 to 29 in good health. This CDR3 reads CASTPVRVLNYGYTF. CDR3 bases: TGTGCCAGTACCCCGGTGAGGGTACTCAACTATGGCTACACCTTC.